Sequencing of this TCR beta chain was carried out in a study of blood T cell repertoires in COVID-19. Overall study: The study drew acute and convalescent COVID-19 samples from the United States, Italy and Spain.

Original handling: Estimation of nucleated cell counts was performed using reference gene primer amplification. TCRdb's table, derived via immunoSEQ multiplex PCR, lists solely in-frame clones and lacks some. The V and J calls and clone size come from that table; D and trimming were worked out from the DNA. In the table there are roughly 200,000 clones, roughly 86% of which are singletons. The CDR3 is made up of 14 amino acids. Germline-derived CDR1 and CDR2 are SGHNT and YYREEE (reference sequence). Trimming removed 4 bases at V and 0 bases at J, with 8 bases between. The receptor's source is a woman in her 50s with COVID-19, enrolled during active disease. The rearrangement links TRBV5-4 to TRBJ1-3; no reliable D call. Sequencing was carried out using peripheral blood. CDR3 DNA sequence: TGTGCCAGCAGCCGACAAACCTCTGGAAACACCATATATTTT. This gives the protein CASSRQTSGNTIYF.